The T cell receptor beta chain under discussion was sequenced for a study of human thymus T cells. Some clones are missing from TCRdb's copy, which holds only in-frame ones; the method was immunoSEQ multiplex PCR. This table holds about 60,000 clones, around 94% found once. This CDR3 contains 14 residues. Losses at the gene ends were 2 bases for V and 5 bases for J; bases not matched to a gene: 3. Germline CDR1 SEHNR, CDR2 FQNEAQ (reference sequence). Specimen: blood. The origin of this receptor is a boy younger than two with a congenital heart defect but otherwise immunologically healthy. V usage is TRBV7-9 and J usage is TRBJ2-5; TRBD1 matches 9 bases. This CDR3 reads CASSLRTGVETQYF. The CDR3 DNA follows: TGTGCCAGCAGCTTAAGGACAGGGGTGGAGACCCAGTACTTC.